This T cell receptor (beta chain) was sequenced in a study of shared clonotypes between healthy human individuals. Turning to the study itself: Per donor, three plates held CD4 naive cells, three held CD4 memory, two held CD8 naive and one held CD8 memory. General study results and limits: Some clonotypes were shared by all four sorted-subset donors, while others were not shared. The non-shared ones had lower generation probabilities than the shared ones.

Remarks on this clone: As yet, its antigen is unknown.

CD45RO-negative, CCR7-selected cells formed the naive CD8 fraction, which excluded terminally differentiated effector memory CD45RA+ cells. None of the donors, who were healthy HIV-negative adults, had recently had acute infections or vaccinations. Profiling relied on immunoSEQ multiplex PCR, and the TCRdb table lists in-frame clones only, not all of them. This sample carries approximately 2,000,000 clones, around 95% of them seen once, and the ten largest clones take more than 1.5%. Trimming stripped 7 bases from V and 4 bases from J, with 11 bases between. Looked up from germline, CDR1 is LNHDA and CDR2 is SQIVND (reference sequence). The CDR3 covers 13 residues.

The sequencing sample was made of naive CD8+ T cells from PBMCs. This TCR was recovered from a man aged 18 to 35 in good health. Some clones in this sample may be carry-over from other donors' samples. The genes are TRBV19 and TRBJ2-1; D is perhaps TRBD1 or TRBD2 (5 bases each). CDR3 DNA sequence: TGTGCCAGTACCCGGGACGGTTACAATGAGCAGTTCTTC. Encoded protein: CASTRDGYNEQFF.